Each of the 16 T cell receptor beta chains below was sequenced from the same sample in a study of shared clonotypes between healthy human individuals (dated by TCRdb to about 2020). Library method: the immunoSEQ multiplex PCR assay. Drawn from immuneACCESS, this table holds only the in-frame rearrangements with V and J called that TCRdb kept. Clones are partly lost; checked studies trace under half to an unresolved V gene and leave the rest unexplained. This sample gives more than 400,000 clones in total; 90% to 96% of them show up just once. 0.06% of the sample lies in the top ten. The sample comprised naive CD4+ T cells sorted from blood. Explained via the paper, the cell subset or site label denotes: CD45RA+ positively selected. Receptor source: a woman aged 25 to 39 in good health.

J is TRBJ2-2 and V is TRBV28; no clear D. CDR1 is MDHEN, CDR2 SYDVKM, per germline. The CDR3 is made up of 15 amino acids. V dropped 6 bases and J dropped 4 bases, with 15 bases sitting between them. CDR3 protein: CASSPAAASTGELFF. The CDR3 nucleotides are TGTGCCAGCAGCCCCGCTGCTGCGTCCACCGGGGAGCTGTTTTTT.

The rearrangement uses TRBV15 and TRBJ1-3; D is unresolved. Germline V gives CDR1 LNHNV, CDR2 YYDKDF (reference sequence). The CDR3 runs to 14 residues. Trimming stripped 1 base from V and 0 bases from J, with 4 bases between. The CDR3 sequence: CATSRVFSGNTIYF. CDR3 in DNA: TGTGCCACCAGCAGAGTCTTCTCTGGAAACACCATATATTTT. Based on the CDR3 plus reference TRBV15 and TRBJ1-3, the full variable domain is DAMVIQNPRYQVTQFGKPVTLSCSQTLNHNVMYWYQQKSSQAPKLLFHYYDKDFNNEADTPDNFQSRRPNTSFCFLDIRSPGLGDTAMYLCATSRVFSGNTIYFGEGSWLTVV.

The chain has TRBV19 and TRBJ2-2; D is uncertain. Trimming removed 10 bases from V and 1 base from J, with 16 bases in between. The CDR3 totals 15 residues. In germline, CDR1 is LNHDA, CDR2 SQIVND (reference sequence). The CDR3 spells CATKGLFKNTGELFF. CDR3 nucleotides: TGTGCCACAAAAGGGCTTTTTAAGAACACCGGGGAGCTGTTTTTT.

The V call is TRBV5-1, the J call TRBJ2-7, with 8 bases aligning to TRBD2. This CDR3 spans 16 amino acids. J gave up 0 bases and V 3 bases, and 8 bases lay outside the gene matches. Germline values: CDR1 SGHRS, CDR2 YFSETQ. The CDR3 DNA reads TGCGCCAGCAGCTGGGGGAAACTAGCGGACTCCTACGAGCAGTACTTC. It translates to CASSWGKLADSYEQYF.

V and J are TRBV6-5 and TRBJ2-7, with 8 bases lining up with TRBD1. CDR3 length equals 14 residues. The germline gives CDR1 MNHEY, CDR2 SVGAGI. The J segment lost 2 bases and the V segment lost 6 bases, leaving 6 bases of the junction unmatched. CDR3 nucleotide sequence: TGTGCCAGCAGGAGGGACAGGTTCACCTACGAGCAGTACTTC. Translated, it gives CASRRDRFTYEQYF.

This clone is a singleton in its sample. The rearrangement uses TRBV18 and TRBJ2-7; 10 nucleotides line up with TRBD1. The trim removed 4 bases at V and 3 bases at J, leaving 9 bases unmatched. The CDR3 runs to 16 residues. CDR1 is KGHSH and CDR2 is LQKENI in the germline V gene. CDR3 sequence: CASSRYSRTGGYEQYF. The CDR3 DNA reads TGTGCCAGCTCACGATATTCTCGGACAGGGGGCTACGAGCAGTACTTC.

The V gene is TRBV6-1, the J gene TRBJ2-7, with 12 bases that match TRBD2. Germline-derived CDR1 and CDR2 are MNHNS and SASEGT. The V gene end was trimmed by 2 bases and the J gene end by 4 bases; junction bases not matched to a gene: 6. The CDR3 contains 16 residues. The CDR3 region has the DNA TGTGCCAGCAGTGAACTTGGACTAGCGGGACTTTACGAGCAGTACTTC. This translates into CASSELGLAGLYEQYF.

CDR3 sequence (DNA): TGTGCCAGCAGCGAGGACAGGGGGTACTACGAGCAGTACTTC. This gives the protein CASSEDRGYYEQYF. The chain couples TRBV2 to TRBJ2-7, with TRBD1 identical over 10 bases. The ends lost 6 bases at V and 3 bases at J; junction bases unmatched: 5. CDR1 SNHLY and CDR2 FYNNEI come from the germline V gene. This CDR3 is 14 amino acids long.

This CDR3 reads CASSPDGQRGNTIYF. CDR3 nucleotide sequence: TGTGCCAGCAGCCCAGATGGACAGAGGGGAAACACCATATATTTT. The chain combines TRBV7-2 with TRBJ1-3, with D tentatively TRBD1 (6 bases). Deletions cut 5 bases from V and 4 bases from J, with 15 bases between. Germline CDR1 SGHTA, CDR2 FQGNSA. This CDR3 has 15 residues.

The chain employs TRBV5-1 and TRBJ2-3; D is possibly TRBD2 (6 bases). The germline gives CDR1 SGHRS, CDR2 YFSETQ. The CDR3 covers 14 residues. The V end was cut by 6 bases, the J end by 6 bases, with 17 bases between. DNA of the CDR3: TGCGCCAGCAAGGAGGGCACTTTGTGGGATACGCAGTATTTT. Amino acids: CASKEGTLWDTQYF.

The chain joins TRBV28 to TRBJ2-7, with TRBD2 as a possible D gene (7 bases). The CDR3 extends over 16 amino acids. Trimming removed 6 bases from V and 9 bases from J, with 27 bases in between. CDR1 is MDHEN and CDR2 is SYDVKM in the germline V gene. Written as DNA, the CDR3 is TGTGCCAGCAGCCAGAGGAGGGTGGGAGGGCCAGGGGCGCAGTACTTC. Its translation is CASSQRRVGGPGAQYF.

This chain joins TRBV5-1 and TRBJ2-5; 10 bases line up with TRBD2. J lost 7 bases, V lost 3 bases, and 9 bases had no gene match. Germline assignment: CDR1 SGHRS and CDR2 YFSETQ. The CDR3 is 15 residues long. CDR3 nucleotides: TGCGCCAGCAGCTACGCTAGCGGGAGTGCTGGGACCCAGTACTTC. Residues: CASSYASGSAGTQYF.

The chain has TRBV2 and TRBJ2-5, with D tentatively TRBD1 (6 bases). The closer fit of TRBJ2-7 to the DNA end suggests the J call may be wrong. The CDR3 is made up of 13 amino acids. Germline V gene data show CDR1 as SNHLY and CDR2 as FYNNEI. The CDR3 bases are TGTGCCAGCGGGACAACCATTTCCTACGAGCAGTACTTC. This gives the protein CASGTTISYEQYF.

The gene calls are TRBV28 and TRBJ1-5; tentatively, D is TRBD1 (5 bases). The CDR3 runs to 15 residues. Trimming removed 9 bases at V and 2 bases at J, with 17 bases between. CDR1 is MDHEN and CDR2 is SYDVKM in the germline V gene. CDR3 coding DNA: TGTGCCAGTCATTCCATTCCGGGGGGCAATCAGCCCCAGCATTTT. It codes for CASHSIPGGNQPQHF.

J is TRBJ2-7 and V is TRBV7-2; D may be TRBD1 or TRBD2 (6 bases each). Per germline, CDR1 SGHTA and CDR2 FQGNSA. Trimming stripped 4 bases from V and 7 bases from J, with 29 bases between. The CDR3 sequence is 18 residues long. The CDR3 DNA reads as TGTGCCAGCAGCTCAGATTACGGGGGCTCGGTACTCCTGAGGGAGCAGTACTTC. Translated: CASSSDYGGSVLLREQYF.

This sequence joins TRBV2 and TRBJ1-1; 7 positions match TRBD1. The CDR3 runs to 15 residues. After removal of 3 bases from V and 5 bases from J, the junction contained 9 bases not matched to a gene. Germline lookup yields CDR1 SNHLY and CDR2 FYNNEI. The CDR3 sequence is CASSEGARGRTEAFF. In nucleotides, the CDR3 is TGTGCCAGCAGTGAGGGGGCCAGGGGGAGAACTGAAGCTTTCTTT.